Each of the 22 T cell receptor beta chains below was sequenced from the same sample in a study of T cells in Graves' hyperthyroidism and ophthalmopathy. Amplified regions were TCR beta CDR3 sequences from RNA transcripts. In the first-round RT-PCR of the TCR CDR3, the HTBI primer set was used. From the multiplex PCR reads, TCRdb called clonotypes with MiXCR, one entry per CDR3 protein. Of about 380,000 distinct CDR3 sequences listed, approximately 17% are singletons. Sequenced input: blood. The receptors were gathered from a man aged 18 to 30 with Graves' ophthalmopathy.

This clonotype was detected many times. This sequence joins TRBV3-1 and TRBJ2-5, with 12 positions matching TRBD2. There are 16 residues in the CDR3. J gave up 5 bases and V 4 bases, and 8 bases lay outside the gene matches. Per germline, CDR1 LGHDT and CDR2 YNNKEL (reference sequence). The CDR3 nucleotides read TGTGCCAGCAGCCCACCTAGCGGGGGGGCTGTTGAGACCCAGTACTTC. Protein sequence: CASSPPSGGAVETQYF.

In its sample, this clonotype was seen many times. The rearrangement joins TRBV20-1 to TRBJ1-2; D is ambiguous. This CDR3 is built from 12 residues. Per germline, CDR1 DFQATT and CDR2 SNEGSKA (reference sequence). The V end was cut by 1 base, the J end by 4 bases, with 7 bases between. The CDR3 DNA reads TGCAGTGCTAGAGGAACGAGCTATGGCTACACCTTC. Amino acid sequence: CSARGTSYGYTF.

This clonotype was observed many times. The CDR3 nucleotides are TGTGCCAGCAGTCCCAGGTTGCAGGGAAGTTCACCCCTCCACTTT. It yields the protein CASSPRLQGSSPLHF. The chain carries TRBV12-3 or TRBV12-4 and TRBJ1-6, with a tentative D call TRBD1 (5 bases). The CDR3 is 15 residues long. The V gene lost 5 bases and the J gene lost 9 bases, with 17 bases spanning the gap.

This clonotype has at least ten counts. The rearrangement joins TRBV5-8 to TRBJ2-7; TRBD1 is a possible D gene (5 bases). Germline V gene lookup returns CDR1 SGHTS and CDR2 YDEGEE. V lost 1 base and J 3 bases, leaving 8 bases between the germline ends. The CDR3 consists of 13 residues. The CDR3 DNA follows: TGTGCCAGCAGCTTGAGGGGTTTCTACGAGCAGTACTTC. This codes for CASSLRGFYEQYF.

This clonotype was found many times. This chain connects TRBV7-6 to TRBJ1-1; no reliable D call. Germline values: CDR1 SGHVS, CDR2 FNYEAQ. The CDR3 runs 14 residues. The V end was cut by 6 bases, the J end by 0 bases, with 11 bases between. This chain's CDR3 is CASSYEWVNTEAFF. CDR3 DNA sequence: TGTGCCAGCAGTTACGAGTGGGTGAACACTGAAGCTTTCTTT.

This clonotype was counted only a few times. The chain recombines TRBV29-1 with TRBJ1-2, with 11 bases that match TRBD1. V trimming: 2 bases; J trimming: 0 bases; junction bases outside the gene matches: 5. CDR1 is SQVTM, CDR2 ANQGSEA, per germline. The CDR3 is made up of 16 amino acids. The CDR3 here is CSVEPGQGGTNYGYTF. The CDR3 DNA reads as TGCAGCGTTGAACCGGGACAGGGGGGGACTAACTATGGCTACACCTTC.

The table lists this clonotype with a few counts. V is TRBV3-1 and J is TRBJ2-1, with 12 bases fitting TRBD2. The CDR3 runs to 17 residues. Germline V gives CDR1 LGHDT, CDR2 YNNKEL (reference sequence). Unmatched junction bases numbered 7, after V lost 3 bases and J lost 4 bases. As DNA, the CDR3 is TGTGCCAGCAGCCAGAAAGTACTAGCGGGGGGTTACAATGAGCAGTTCTTC. As protein: CASSQKVLAGGYNEQFF.

This clonotype has at least ten counts. V is TRBV7-8 and J is TRBJ2-3; TRBD2 agrees at 8 bases. The germline CDR1 and CDR2 sequences are SGHVS and FQNEAQ. With 5 bases clipped from V and 0 bases from J, the junction kept 10 bases outside the gene matches. This CDR3 has 17 residues. CDR3 DNA: TGTGCCAGCAGCCCTACGGGGCGGGGGGTTAGCACAGATACGCAGTATTTT. Translated, it gives CASSPTGRGVSTDTQYF. The full variable domain, in which reference TRBV7-8 and TRBJ2-3 provide the parts outside the CDR3, is GAGVSQSPRYKVAKRGQDVALRCDPISGHVSLFWYQQALGQGPEFLTYFQNEAQLDKSGLPSDRFFAERPEGSVSTLKIQRTQQEDSAVYLCASSPTGRGVSTDTQYFGPGTRLTVL.

Many counts were recorded for this clonotype. The J gene is TRBJ2-1, the V gene TRBV14; D not resolved. Germline V gene lookup returns CDR1 SGHDN and CDR2 FVKESK. With 3 bases removed from V and 5 bases from J, the gap between germline ends came to 5 bases. The CDR3 sequence is 12 residues long. CDR3 sequence (DNA): TGTGCCAGCAGCCATACAGACAATGAGCAGTTCTTC. Protein sequence: CASSHTDNEQFF.

A remark on this clonotype: A single base separates this from a much larger clone, so it may be a read error. V is TRBV7-2 and J is TRBJ2-7, with a possible D match to TRBD2 (6 bases). The V gene lost 3 bases and the J gene lost 4 bases, with 13 bases spanning the gap. The CDR3 is 14 residues long. The germline gives CDR1 SGHTA, CDR2 FQGNSA. CDR3 sequence reads: CASSFPGREYEQYF. The CDR3 region has the DNA TGTGCCAGCAGCTTCCCGGGACGGGAGTACGAGCAGTACTTC. Full variable domain (outside the CDR3, taken from reference TRBV7-2 and TRBJ2-7): GAGVSQSPSNKVTEKGKDVELRCDPISGHTALYWYRQSLGQGLEFLIYFQGNSAPDKSGLPSDRFSAERTGGSVSTLTIQRTQQEDSAVYLCASSFPGREYEQYFGPGTRLTVT.

In this sample, this clonotype turned up a few times. Written as DNA, the CDR3 is TGTGCCAGCTCACGCCTTGGAGAGTCTTCCTTTACAGATACGCAGTATTTT. It translates to CASSRLGESSFTDTQYF. The chain uses TRBV18 and TRBJ2-3; D is uncertain. V was trimmed by 4 bases and J by 3 bases, leaving 20 bases between them. CDR1 and CDR2 from the germline V gene are KGHSH and LQKENI. The CDR3 has 17 amino acids. Combining the CDR3 with reference TRBV18 and TRBJ2-3 gives the whole variable domain NAGVMQNPRHLVRRRGQEARLRCSPMKGHSHVYWYRQLPEEGLKFMVYLQKENIIDESGMPKERFSAEFPKEGPSILRIQQVVRGDSAAYFCASSRLGESSFTDTQYFGPGTRLTVL.

V gene TRBV6-6 combines with J gene TRBJ2-1; D perhaps matches TRBD2 (6 bases). CDR3 length: 16 residues. V was clipped by 0 bases and J by 4 bases, with 13 bases between them. CDR1 and CDR2 (germline): MNHNY, SVGAGI (reference sequence). Written as DNA, the CDR3 is TGTGCCAGCAGTTACTCGCGACACGGACTATACAATGAGCAGTTCTTC. Its translation: CASSYSRHGLYNEQFF.

This clonotype was seen more than once but under ten times. The V and J genes are TRBV6-1 and TRBJ1-5; a weak D match, TRBD1 (5 bases). Germline CDR1 MNHNS, CDR2 SASEGT. The CDR3 is made up of 13 amino acids. Trimming removed 10 bases from V and 6 bases from J, with 16 bases in between. Here the CDR3 DNA reads TGTGCCATCCACTCAGGGTTTGGTCAGCCCCAGCATTTT. Protein product: CAIHSGFGQPQHF.

This sequence joins TRBV4-2 and TRBJ2-2; a possible D gene is TRBD1 (5 bases). This CDR3 region has 16 residues. V lost 3 bases and J 0 bases, leaving 11 bases between the germline ends. CDR1 is LGHNA, CDR2 YNFKEQ, per germline. In DNA form, the CDR3 reads TGTGCCAGCAGCCAGGGGCGTAACGCGAACACCGGGGAGCTGTTTTTT. This encodes CASSQGRNANTGELFF.

This clonotype was seen at least ten times. This rearrangement joins TRBV7-2 to TRBJ2-7; 10 bases line up with TRBD1. CDR3 length: 18 residues. V lost 1 base to trimming and J lost 2 bases; unmatched junction nucleotides: 11. Germline values: CDR1 SGHTA, CDR2 FQGNSA. The CDR3 protein is CASSLDIWGQGSPYEQYF. CDR3 coding DNA: TGTGCCAGCAGCTTAGACATTTGGGGACAGGGGAGCCCCTACGAGCAGTACTTC.

This clonotype turned up a few times. The chain combines TRBV3-1 with TRBJ1-2, with D perhaps matching TRBD1 (5 bases). The V and J ends lost 1 base and 8 bases respectively, with 11 bases between them. Germline CDR1 reads LGHDT; CDR2 reads YNNKEL (reference sequence). The CDR3 totals 13 residues. The DNA of the CDR3 is TGTGCCAGCAGCCAAGGCAGGGTCGGCGGCTACACCTTC. It encodes CASSQGRVGGYTF.

This clonotype was observed at least ten times. Mismatch with germline at one junction end may stem from a read error. This chain joins TRBV5-1 and TRBJ2-2; TRBD1 or TRBD2 may be the D gene (5 bases each). This CDR3 is built from 15 residues. Per germline, CDR1 SGHRS and CDR2 YFSETQ. In DNA form, the CDR3 reads TGTGCCAGCAGTCTCGGGACGGCGAACACCGGGGAGCTGTTTTTT. Translation gives CASSLGTANTGELFF.

The DNA of the CDR3 is TGTGCCAGCAGCCCCGGACTCCCGGGGACTGAAGCTTTCTTT. Protein: CASSPGLPGTEAFF. The rearrangement links TRBV2 to TRBJ1-1; D gene uncertain. The V and J ends lost 6 bases and 5 bases respectively, with 16 bases between them. CDR1 is SNHLY, CDR2 FYNNEI, per germline. The CDR3 spans 14 residues.

As for this clonotype: A much larger clone lies a single base off, so this may be a read error. The chain uses TRBV20-1 and TRBJ1-2; no clear D. The V end lost 3 bases, the J end lost 4 bases, and 3 bases lay between the germline ends. CDR3 length: 10 residues. Germline CDR1 reads DFQATT; CDR2 reads SNEGSKA (reference sequence). The CDR3 sequence is CSARAYGYTF. The CDR3 nucleotides read TGCAGTGCTAGGGCCTATGGCTACACCTTC.

The chain carries TRBV7-6 and TRBJ2-1; D possibly corresponds to TRBD1 (6 bases). The ends were cut back, 1 base at V and 8 bases at J, with 12 bases in the middle. This CDR3 is 14 amino acids long. CDR1 and CDR2 from the germline V gene are SGHVS and FNYEAQ. CDR3 residues: CASSLGRGGDEQFF. CDR3 in DNA: TGTGCCAGCAGCTTAGGACGTGGGGGCGATGAGCAGTTCTTC.

In its sample, this clonotype was seen many times. The chain employs TRBV28 and TRBJ2-4, with 8 nucleotides matching TRBD2. V gave up 4 bases and J gave up 4 bases; unmatched junction bases: 3. The CDR3 is 14 amino acids. CDR1 is MDHEN, CDR2 SYDVKM, per germline. The CDR3 DNA sequence: TGTGCCAGCAGTTCGGGGGGGGCGAAAAACATTCAGTACTTC. The encoded protein is CASSSGGAKNIQYF.

This clonotype was observed a few times. The genes are TRBV3-1 and TRBJ1-6; TRBD1 is a possible D gene (6 bases). This CDR3 region has 16 residues. Germline V gives CDR1 LGHDT, CDR2 YNNKEL (reference sequence). V lost 1 base and J 10 bases, leaving 17 bases between the germline ends. The DNA of the CDR3 is TGTGCCAGCAGCCAAGGGTGGACAGCGCGGGGGTCACCCCTCCACTTT. Translated, it gives CASSQGWTARGSPLHF.